These T cell receptor beta chains were read from a single sample in a study of T cell clusters in autoimmune cytopenias. With the multiplex PCR reads reprocessed, TCRdb shows one record per CDR3 protein and no DNA. The sample table sets out about 6,300 distinct CDR3 sequences. These data also featured in a second study, about T cell repertoires in aging, cancer and after chemotherapy.

Sequencing input: peripheral blood. The origin of the receptors is a human donor in good health. CDR3s include the opening cysteine and the closing phenylalanine or tryptophan. The order of the fields is CDR3 protein, clone size, J gene, V gene. Size is stated for part of the rows, as once, few or many counts, or as a class when the clone is expanded.

cdr3_aa: CSVENPGRYNEQFF
clone_size: medium-sized
j_call: TRBJ2-1
v_call: TRBV29-1

cdr3_aa: CASKHRGGPQHF
clone_size: -
j_call: TRBJ1-5
v_call: TRBV12-3/TRBV12-4

cdr3_aa: CASTGEARTQYF
clone_size: medium-sized
j_call: TRBJ2-5
v_call: TRBV5-5

cdr3_aa: CASSTGTGGLYNEQFF
clone_size: -
j_call: TRBJ2-1
v_call: TRBV13

cdr3_aa: CASSFGRFNEQFF
clone_size: medium-sized
j_call: TRBJ2-1
v_call: TRBV5-6

cdr3_aa: CASSLWGTQYF
clone_size: -
j_call: TRBJ2-5
v_call: TRBV7-9

cdr3_aa: CASSYRQNYGYTEYTF
clone_size: -
j_call: TRBJ1-2
v_call: TRBV6-5

cdr3_aa: CSQSTGVPADTQYF
clone_size: large
j_call: TRBJ2-3
v_call: TRBV29-1

cdr3_aa: CASSLAWDTREETQYF
clone_size: medium-sized
j_call: TRBJ2-5
v_call: TRBV5-6

cdr3_aa: CASSLASTLADTQYF
clone_size: -
j_call: TRBJ2-3
v_call: TRBV7-9

cdr3_aa: CASSLGQPADTQYF
clone_size: -
j_call: TRBJ2-3
v_call: TRBV18

cdr3_aa: CASRLGTDTQYF
clone_size: -
j_call: TRBJ2-3
v_call: TRBV21-1

cdr3_aa: CASSRTGLETQYF
clone_size: -
j_call: TRBJ2-5
v_call: TRBV18

cdr3_aa: CASSQEGTGASSYEQYF
clone_size: -
j_call: TRBJ2-7
v_call: TRBV5-6

cdr3_aa: CASRGVPEGYEQYF
clone_size: -
j_call: TRBJ2-7
v_call: TRBV27

cdr3_aa: CAIGALGELFF
clone_size: medium-sized
j_call: TRBJ2-2
v_call: TRBV6-6

cdr3_aa: CASTPDRDYGYTF
clone_size: -
j_call: TRBJ1-2
v_call: TRBV7-2

cdr3_aa: CAWSIEAPGEQYF
clone_size: -
j_call: TRBJ2-7
v_call: TRBV30

cdr3_aa: CASSRDSYGYTF
clone_size: -
j_call: TRBJ1-2
v_call: TRBV6-2/TRBV6-3

cdr3_aa: CAISESTGAGNTIYF
clone_size: -
j_call: TRBJ1-3
v_call: TRBV10-3

cdr3_aa: CASSYAGGAADTGELFF
clone_size: -
j_call: TRBJ2-2
v_call: TRBV6-5

cdr3_aa: CAWSQDTDTQYF
clone_size: -
j_call: TRBJ2-3
v_call: TRBV30

cdr3_aa: CATNRPGGDYGYTF
clone_size: -
j_call: TRBJ1-2
v_call: TRBV19

cdr3_aa: CASSTAGTLVTQYF
clone_size: medium-sized
j_call: TRBJ2-5
v_call: TRBV6-6

cdr3_aa: CASSWGTSEQETQYF
clone_size: medium-sized
j_call: TRBJ2-5
v_call: TRBV5-6

cdr3_aa: CASSLEGGQPQHF
clone_size: -
j_call: TRBJ1-5
v_call: TRBV12-3/TRBV12-4

cdr3_aa: CASSLLGDGTEAFF
clone_size: -
j_call: TRBJ1-1
v_call: TRBV12-3/TRBV12-4

cdr3_aa: CASSYGGGSGNTIYF
clone_size: -
j_call: TRBJ1-3
v_call: TRBV6-5

cdr3_aa: CASSIRGGHTGELFF
clone_size: -
j_call: TRBJ2-2
v_call: TRBV12-3/TRBV12-4

cdr3_aa: CALGSGGGQPQHF
clone_size: medium-sized
j_call: TRBJ1-5
v_call: TRBV30

cdr3_aa: CAWSVLSVGQETQYF
clone_size: medium-sized
j_call: TRBJ2-5
v_call: TRBV30

cdr3_aa: CASSPGSKTYEQYF
clone_size: -
j_call: TRBJ2-7
v_call: TRBV12-3/TRBV12-4

cdr3_aa: CASSSQALFSINEQFF
clone_size: medium-sized
j_call: TRBJ2-1
v_call: TRBV19

cdr3_aa: CASRAGQGNQPQHF
clone_size: -
j_call: TRBJ1-5
v_call: TRBV6-5

cdr3_aa: CASSPQTGQETQYF
clone_size: -
j_call: TRBJ2-5
v_call: TRBV7-9

cdr3_aa: CSAAGQLEDTQYF
clone_size: medium-sized
j_call: TRBJ2-3
v_call: TRBV29-1

cdr3_aa: CASTSSRQGETQYF
clone_size: -
j_call: TRBJ2-5
v_call: TRBV27

cdr3_aa: CASSFSGTSGGAYEQFF
clone_size: medium-sized
j_call: TRBJ2-1
v_call: TRBV11-3

cdr3_aa: CASSYPTGSSYNEQFF
clone_size: -
j_call: TRBJ2-1
v_call: TRBV6-2/TRBV6-3

cdr3_aa: CAWKGGANNEQFF
clone_size: medium-sized
j_call: TRBJ2-1
v_call: TRBV30

cdr3_aa: CAWSFSSNFRYGYTF
clone_size: medium-sized
j_call: TRBJ1-2
v_call: TRBV30

cdr3_aa: CAITRGGASGANVLTF
clone_size: -
j_call: TRBJ2-6
v_call: TRBV10-3

cdr3_aa: CASSNGQGARETQYF
clone_size: -
j_call: TRBJ2-5
v_call: TRBV18

cdr3_aa: CASSPREGGNQETQYF
clone_size: -
j_call: TRBJ2-5
v_call: TRBV11-3

cdr3_aa: CASSRGSLVHEQYF
clone_size: -
j_call: TRBJ2-7
v_call: TRBV27

cdr3_aa: CASSPRTGNTEAFF
clone_size: -
j_call: TRBJ1-1
v_call: TRBV19

cdr3_aa: CASSYQPGNYEQYF
clone_size: -
j_call: TRBJ2-7
v_call: TRBV6-2/TRBV6-3

cdr3_aa: CSATLAGVKETQYF
clone_size: -
j_call: TRBJ2-5
v_call: TRBV20-1

cdr3_aa: CASSPGLSRAGELFF
clone_size: -
j_call: TRBJ2-2
v_call: TRBV6-5

cdr3_aa: CASTPGQGLFNEQFF
clone_size: -
j_call: TRBJ2-1
v_call: TRBV6-5

cdr3_aa: CASSLLAQGWQYF
clone_size: -
j_call: TRBJ2-7
v_call: TRBV7-9

cdr3_aa: CASSIQGDTGELFF
clone_size: -
j_call: TRBJ2-2
v_call: TRBV6-2/TRBV6-3

cdr3_aa: CASSLELAEDTQYF
clone_size: medium-sized
j_call: TRBJ2-3
v_call: TRBV13

cdr3_aa: CASSSELGQGWGDGYTF
clone_size: medium-sized
j_call: TRBJ1-2
v_call: TRBV19

cdr3_aa: CATSDLRGGDEAFF
clone_size: -
j_call: TRBJ1-1
v_call: TRBV24-1

cdr3_aa: CSVHFRDSANYGYTF
clone_size: medium-sized
j_call: TRBJ1-2
v_call: TRBV29-1

cdr3_aa: CASSIDRGGVNTEAFF
clone_size: medium-sized
j_call: TRBJ1-1
v_call: TRBV19

cdr3_aa: CASSPSDRANTGELFF
clone_size: -
j_call: TRBJ2-2
v_call: TRBV27

cdr3_aa: CASSRGYIGELFF
clone_size: -
j_call: TRBJ2-2
v_call: TRBV6-5